Detailed here is one T cell receptor (beta chain). Assay used: immunoSEQ multiplex PCR; TCRdb lists only in-frame clones, some missing. The sample contains approximately 170,000 clones, over 85% of which appear only once. The data stem from a study of blood T cell repertoires in COVID-19. Study-wide background: PBMCs, B-cell-depleted T cells, or T cells provided the cDNA or gDNA that made up the material.

Deletions cut 0 bases from V and 1 base from J, with 3 bases between. The CDR3 length is 13 residues. Germline CDR1 and CDR2: LNHDA and SQIVND (reference sequence). The sample taken for sequencing was peripheral blood. The TCR originated in a man between 60 and 75 years old with active or convalescent COVID-19. This rearrangement joins TRBV19 to TRBJ1-1; D uncertain. For the CDR3, the DNA is TGTGCCAGTAGTATAGACAGGAACACTGAAGCTTTCTTT. This gives the protein CASSIDRNTEAFF.